The TCR beta chain under discussion was sequenced for a study of molecular identifiers for immune sequencing clone quantification. Preparation of the bulk TCR libraries relied on previously described methods and listed TCR primers. Each CDR3 protein is one row after TCRdb ran MiXCR on the PCR reads. Found here are 400,000 to 600,000 distinct CDR3 sequences, 20% to 25% of them singletons; the top ten hold approximately 0.84%. The sequenced sample consisted of naive CD8+ T cells from blood, with Jurkat cell RNA spiked in. Subset denoted: FACS-sorted CD8+CD4-CCR7+CD45RA+ naive T cells. This clonotype was sampled from a human donor in good health. Some libraries in this study had Jurkat cell RNA spiked in.

CDR3 sequence: CSALWVLFTDTQYF. CDR3 coding DNA: TGCAGTGCCCTCTGGGTCCTTTTCACAGATACGCAGTATTTT. V and J are TRBV20-1 and TRBJ2-3; D not certain. Germline loops: CDR1 DFQATT, CDR2 SNEGSKA (reference sequence). This CDR3 has 14 amino acids. V was trimmed by 6 bases and J by 2 bases, leaving 15 bases between them.